This entry is about one T cell receptor (beta chain). This entry belongs to a study of cytomegalovirus exposure and HLA in healthy donors. PCR involved 60 Vbeta and 13 Jbeta primers. Here immunoSEQ multiplex PCR was the method, and the copy in TCRdb shows in-frame clones only, minus some. The sample's table shows about 20,000 clones. This CDR3 is built from 12 residues. Germline V CDR1 and CDR2: ENHRY, SYGVKD. V gave up 6 bases and J gave up 5 bases, with 10 bases separating them. Sequences were obtained from PBMCs. The TCR sequence derives from a man in his sixties in good health and CMV-seropositive. The chain employs TRBV10-3 and TRBJ1-1; D may be TRBD1 (6 bases). The chain's CDR3 is CAIRGAITEAFF. In DNA, the CDR3 is TGTGCCATCAGGGGGGCTATAACTGAAGCTTTCTTT.